A single sample gave rise to the 16 T cell receptor beta chains below, sequenced in a study of T cell clonality in common variable immunodeficiency. Overall study results and limits: Common variable immunodeficiency TCR beta sequences reportedly had fewer deletions and N-nucleotide insertions.

Here immunoSEQ multiplex PCR was the method, and the copy in TCRdb shows in-frame clones only, minus some. The profile covers about 25,000 clones, none occurring a single time. Antigens for these TCRs are unknown. The sequencing sample was made of peripheral blood mononuclear cells. The source of these receptors is a human donor with common variable immunodeficiency.

The table lists this clone with many counts. The CDR3 sequence is CASSGPRGHQPQHF. CDR3 bases read: TGTGCCAGCAGTGGGCCCAGGGGGCATCAGCCC. The chain carries TRBV6-1 and TRBJ1-5; TRBD1 aligns across 8 bases. The missing CDR3 end, 3 residues past where the read stops, is filled in from the germline J gene. The J segment lost 5 bases and the V segment lost 4 bases, leaving 4 bases of the junction unmatched. Germline-derived CDR1 and CDR2 are MNHNS and SASEGT. The CDR3 sequence is 14 residues long.

This clone is medium-sized by share. The DNA ends 3 residues before the CDR3 does, and the rest of the CDR3 is filled in from the germline J gene. This rearrangement joins TRBV29-1 to TRBJ2-2; 7 bases agree with TRBD1. This CDR3 is built from 11 residues. Germline V gives CDR1 SQVTM, CDR2 ANQGSEA. Incomplete CDR3 DNA: TGCAGCGTCTACGACAGGGTGTCG. This gives the protein CSVYDRVS. The complete CDR3 sequence is CSVYDRVSLFF.

This clone has a handful of counts. The observed sequence ends 3 residues before the CDR3 terminus, with the missing tail filled in from the germline J gene. The rearrangement links TRBV2 to TRBJ2-7, with TRBD1 matching 7 bases. V trimming: 4 bases; J trimming: 5 bases; junction bases outside the gene matches: 5. This CDR3 is 13 amino acids long. Germline V lookup: CDR1 SNHLY, CDR2 FYNNEI. The sequenced part of the CDR3 DNA is TGTGCCAGCAGTGGACAGGGCCTGGACGAG. It encodes CASSGQGLDE. The full CDR3 protein reads CASSGQGLDEQYF.

Comment on this clone: The sequenced fragment ends 3 residues before the CDR3 boundary, so the rest is inferred from the germline J gene. This chain uses TRBV2 with TRBJ2-6; D gene unclear. The V gene lost 5 bases and the J gene lost 4 bases, with 3 bases spanning the gap. Germline CDR1 SNHLY, CDR2 FYNNEI. The CDR3 is 12 residues long. CDR3 DNA (partial): TGTGCCAGCAGTACAGGGGCCAACGTC. Its translation: CASSTGANV. The CDR3 in full is CASSTGANVLTF.

A remark on this clone: The read is 3 residues too short to cover the CDR3 end, so that end is filled in from the germline J gene. The V gene is TRBV19, the J gene TRBJ2-7; a weak D match, TRBD2 (5 bases). Germline loops: CDR1 LNHDA, CDR2 SQIVND (reference sequence). The CDR3 loop spans 15 amino acids. V gave up 5 bases and J gave up 3 bases, with 17 bases separating them. The CDR3 region is CASSSSLPTIYEQYF. The CDR3 bases that were read are TGTGCCAGTAGTTCTAGCCTCCCCACGATCTACGAG.

This clone was seen a handful of times. The missing CDR3 end, 3 residues past where the read stops, is filled in from the germline J gene. This sequence joins TRBV7-9 and TRBJ2-3; tentative D call: TRBD1 (5 bases). This CDR3 contains 15 residues. Germline CDR1 reads SEHNR; CDR2 reads FQNEAQ (reference sequence). Trimming took off 1 base at V and 2 bases at J, with 10 bases between the two ends. The CDR3: CASSLVAGSTDTQYF. CDR3 DNA (partial): TGTGCCAGCAGCTTAGTGGCAGGGTCCACAGATACG.

A note on this clone: The CDR3 is cut off 3 residues early in the read; its end comes from the germline J gene. V gene TRBV2 combines with J gene TRBJ1-2; D gene uncertain. From germline, CDR1 is SNHLY and CDR2 FYNNEI. V dropped 10 bases and J dropped 3 bases, with 24 bases sitting between them. This CDR3 spans 16 amino acids. The CDR3 here is CATTHRVLFADYGYTF. The covered CDR3 bases are TGTGCCACCACTCATCGTGTCCTATTCGCCGACTATGGC.

This clone has only a few counts. The read gets to within 3 residues of the CDR3 end, and the germline J gene fills in the rest. V gene TRBV2 combines with J gene TRBJ2-1, with 11 nucleotides matching TRBD2. V shed 2 bases, J shed 6 bases, and the junction held 15 bases outside the gene matches. The CDR3 has 19 amino acids. Germline V lookup: CDR1 SNHLY, CDR2 FYNNEI. CDR3 bases read: TGTGCCAGCAGTGAATGGAAACTAGCGGGAGCTCAAGGTTTCAATGAG. The encoded protein is CASSEWKLAGAQGFNE. In full, the CDR3 reads CASSEWKLAGAQGFNEQFF. The whole variable domain, remainder taken from reference TRBV2 and TRBJ2-1, is EPEVTQTPSHQVTQMGQEVILRCVPISNHLYFYWYRQILGQKVEFLVSFYNNEISEKSEIFDDQFSVERPDGSNFTLKIRSTKLEDSAMYFCASSEWKLAGAQGFNEQFFGPGTRLTVL.

At least ten counts were recorded for this clone. The CDR3 end lies 3 residues beyond the end of the read and is filled in from the germline J gene. The chain is built from TRBV19 and TRBJ2-1, with 7 positions matching TRBD2. Germline V lookup: CDR1 LNHDA, CDR2 SQIVND (reference sequence). This CDR3 has 15 residues. Trimming removed 4 bases from V and 2 bases from J; junction bases left unmatched: 5. The CDR3 here is CASSTRERAYNEQFF. Partial CDR3 DNA: TGTGCCAGTAGTACGCGGGAGAGGGCCTACAATGAG.

This clone was seen many times. The read terminates 3 residues before the CDR3 end, so the remaining end is supplied by the germline J gene. The rearrangement uses TRBV6-1 and TRBJ2-7; D is possibly TRBD2 (6 bases). Between the trimmed V and J ends, which lost 3 bases and 0 bases, there was a span of 9 bases. Germline-derived CDR1 and CDR2 are MNHNS and SASEGT. CDR3 length equals 14 residues. The sequenced CDR3 bases are TGTGCCAGCAGTGAGGGGACTTACTCCTACGAG. Amino acids: CASSEGTYSYE. The CDR3 as a whole reads CASSEGTYSYEQYF.

This clone was picked up a small number of times. The read is 3 residues too short to cover the CDR3 end, so that end is filled in from the germline J gene. The chain couples TRBV19 to TRBJ2-5; 13 positions match TRBD2. CDR3 length: 15 amino acids. Germline V CDR1 and CDR2: LNHDA, SQIVND (reference sequence). V gave up 6 bases and J gave up 4 bases; unmatched junction bases: 5. Partial CDR3 DNA: TGTGCCAGTAGAGAACTAGCGGGAGGGAGAGAGACC. It yields the protein CASRELAGGRET. The whole CDR3 reads CASRELAGGRETQYF.

This clone was seen only a few times. The CDR3 end is not reached by the read, which stops 3 residues before it; the germline J gene fills it in. This chain joins TRBV30 and TRBJ1-1; D unresolved. Trimming removed 3 bases from V and 1 base from J, with 15 bases in between. Germline V gene sequence: CDR1 GTSNPN, CDR2 SVGIG (reference sequence). The CDR3 covers 15 residues. CDR3 amino acids: CAWRKRVTENTEAFF. The DNA read from the CDR3 is TGTGCCTGGAGAAAGAGGGTAACAGAGAACACTGAA.

This clone was detected a few times. CDR3: CASIKDRGRETQYF. CDR3 bases read: TGTGCCAGCATCAAAGACAGGGGCCGAGAGACC. The chain couples TRBV7-2 to TRBJ2-5, with TRBD1 matching 8 bases. Read sequence stops 3 residues before the CDR3 end, and the germline J gene provides the missing end. This CDR3 is 14 amino acids long. Germline CDR1 is SGHTA and CDR2 is FQGNSA. The V gene end was trimmed by 7 bases and the J gene end by 4 bases; junction bases not matched to a gene: 8.

Comment on this clone: The DNA ends 3 residues before the CDR3 does, and the rest of the CDR3 is filled in from the germline J gene. J is TRBJ2-5 and V is TRBV6-2 or TRBV6-3, with D hard to call. The V end lost 4 bases, the J end lost 2 bases, and 8 bases lay between the germline ends. Germline V lookup: CDR1 MNHEY, CDR2 SVGEGT. CDR3 length: 13 amino acids. Partial CDR3 DNA: TGTGCCAGCAGTTCTTATTATCAAGAGACC. As protein: CASSSYYQET. The entire CDR3 protein reads CASSSYYQETQYF.

Remarks on this clone: The CDR3 end lies 3 residues beyond the end of the read and is filled in from the germline J gene. The rearrangement uses TRBV19 and TRBJ2-7; 9 bases agree with TRBD1. From germline, CDR1 is LNHDA and CDR2 SQIVND (reference sequence). This CDR3 is 13 amino acids long. V gave up 6 bases and J gave up 5 bases; unmatched junction bases: 5. The covered CDR3 bases are TGTGCCAGTAGAAACAGGGGGCTCAACGAG. Residues: CASRNRGLNE. The full CDR3 is CASRNRGLNEQYF.

As for this clone: The read ends 3 residues early relative to the CDR3; the germline J gene fills the gap. The chain is built from TRBV2 and TRBJ2-3, with D possibly TRBD1 on 5 matching bases. The CDR3 is made up of 14 amino acids. The germline gives CDR1 SNHLY, CDR2 FYNNEI. V was pared by 7 bases and J by 1 base, with 12 bases between. The sequenced part of the CDR3 DNA is TGTGCCAGCACCAAGGGGCATCGCACAGATACG. Its translation: CASTKGHRTDT. The CDR3 as a whole reads CASTKGHRTDTQYF.